This TCR beta chain was obtained from a study of Graves' ophthalmopathy and Graves' hyperthyroidism. Amplification targeted the TCR beta CDR3 regions, with RNA transcripts as the source material. An initial RT-PCR round employing HTBI primers preceded a second-round multiplex PCR. Each CDR3 protein gets one entry after TCRdb re-called the multiplex PCR reads with MiXCR. The sample holds 650,000 to 900,000 distinct CDR3 sequences; 35% to 50% are singletons and the top ten take 44%. Study-wide points: The model forecast ophthalmopathy progression, reaching about 70% sensitivity and 72% to 75% specificity.

This CDR3 region has 15 residues. The V and J ends lost 1 base and 6 bases, in that order; junction bases with no gene match: 5. CDR1 and CDR2 from the germline V gene are ENHRY and SYGVKD. This clonotype was found many times. Its antigen is unidentified. The sample comprised peripheral blood. The TCR was taken from an adult man with Graves' ophthalmopathy. V is TRBV10-3 and J is TRBJ2-7, with 11 bases that match TRBD1. This CDR3 reads CAISELDRGHLEQYF. The CDR3 DNA is TGTGCCATCAGTGAGTTGGACAGGGGGCATCTCGAGCAGTACTTC.